The rows below give T cell receptor beta chains drawn from one sample of a study of T cells in Graves' hyperthyroidism and ophthalmopathy. TCRdb recomputed calls from the multiplex PCR reads with MiXCR, one row per CDR3 protein. The sample yields about 560,000 distinct CDR3 sequences, around 45% seen once. What was sequenced was peripheral blood or thyroid tissue (not recorded which). The receptors stem from a woman aged 18-30 years with Graves' hyperthyroidism. CDR3s include the opening cysteine and the closing phenylalanine or tryptophan. D genes are given only for firm matches. Expanded clones are given a class, and other clones once, few, many or no size at all.

j_call v_call d_call clone_size cdr3_nt cdr3_aa
TRBJ1-1 TRBV29-1 NA many TGCAGCGCTAGACAAGATCAGTACACTGAAGCTTTCTTT CSARQDQYTEAFF
TRBJ1-3 TRBV7-8 NA many TGTGCCAGCAGTTTGGCAGGGCTTGGAAACACCATATATTTT CASSLAGLGNTIYF
TRBJ1-4 TRBV2 NA NA TGTGCCAGCAGTGGCGGGAGTTATAATGAAAAACTGTTTTTT CASSGGSYNEKLFF
TRBJ2-6 TRBV10-3 TRBD1 few TGTGCCATCAGGGGAATAGGGACAGATTTGGAGTTATCTGGGGCCAACGTCCTGACTTTC CAIRGIGTDLELSGANVLTF
TRBJ2-1 TRBV25-1 NA NA TGTGCCAGCAGTGAATATAGGGATGAGCAGTTCTTC CASSEYRDEQFF
TRBJ1-2 TRBV7-9 TRBD1 many TGTGCCAGCAGCCGGCGGGGACAGGAGCCCTATGGCTACACCTTC CASSRRGQEPYGYTF
TRBJ2-7 TRBV6-1 NA NA TGTGCCTGCGGGGTCCTCTCCTACGAGCAGTACTTC CACGVLSYEQYF
TRBJ1-1 TRBV24-1 NA many TGTGCCACTAGTGAGCCTGGGAGGACTGAAGCTTTCTTT CATSEPGRTEAFF
TRBJ2-7 TRBV3-1 TRBD1 NA TGTGCCAGCAGCGCCAAGACAGGGTGCGAGCAGTACTTC CASSAKTGCEQYF
TRBJ1-1 TRBV20-1 NA few TGCAGTGCTAGATCTCTACAGGTGAACACTGAAGCTTTCTTT CSARSLQVNTEAFF
TRBJ2-5 TRBV24-1 TRBD1 NA TGTGCCACCAGCGCCTCAGGGGGCCGCTATGGCTGGGAGACCCAGTACTTC CATSASGGRYGWETQYF
TRBJ2-5 TRBV29-1 TRBD2 many TGCAGCGTCGGGAGGAGGGGTCAAGAGACCCAGTACTTC CSVGRRGQETQYF
TRBJ2-7 TRBV15 NA NA TGTGCCACCAGCAGAGATCGGGTGGCGGGCTCCTACGAGCAGTACTTC CATSRDRVAGSYEQYF
TRBJ2-7 TRBV7-8 NA once TGTGCCAGCAGCTCTAGCGCGTACAATGAGCAGTACTTC CASSSSAYNEQYF
TRBJ2-5 TRBV24-1 TRBD1 NA TGTGCCACCAGTGATTTCAGGGGCAGGGGGGAGACCCAGTACTTC CATSDFRGRGETQYF
TRBJ1-3 TRBV6-4 TRBD1 few TGTGCCAGCAGTGACCGGGACAGGGGTCTCTCTGGAAACACCATATATTTT CASSDRDRGLSGNTIYF
TRBJ1-2 TRBV7-9 NA NA TGTGCCAGCAGCATAATTAACACTAACTATGGCTACACCTTC CASSIINTNYGYTF
TRBJ2-7 TRBV7-2 NA NA TGTGCCAGCAGCACAGAGGACGACTCCAGGGACGAGCAGTACTTC CASSTEDDSRDEQYF
TRBJ2-7 TRBV7-9 TRBD2 NA TGTGCCAGCAGCCAAGGAACTAGCGGGCTGTACGAGCAGTACTTC CASSQGTSGLYEQYF
TRBJ1-5 TRBV29-1 NA NA TGCAGCCGGGACGGCAATCAGCCCCAGCATTTT CSRDGNQPQHF
TRBJ1-2 TRBV7-9 NA many TGTGCCAGCAGCCCAGGGACGTCGGTGGGCTACACCTTC CASSPGTSVGYTF
TRBJ1-1 TRBV29-1 TRBD1 NA TGCAGCGTTCCGGGACAGGGCGGGAGCACTGAAGCTTTCTTT CSVPGQGGSTEAFF
TRBJ2-5 TRBV7-9 TRBD1 few TGTGCCAGCAGCTCCTACCGGGACAGGGAAGAGACCCAGTACTTC CASSSYRDREETQYF
TRBJ2-7 TRBV20-1 TRBD1 NA TGCAGTGCTAGATCTCCGGGACAGGGGCTTGAGCAGTACTTC CSARSPGQGLEQYF
TRBJ2-5 TRBV29-1 TRBD2 NA TGCAGCGTCCTGGCTAGCGGGAGTGAGACCCAGTACTTC CSVLASGSETQYF
TRBJ1-1 TRBV2 TRBD1 NA TGTGCCAGCAGTGAGGGGACAGATGAAGCTTTCTTT CASSEGTDEAFF